The TCR beta chain described here comes from a study of T cell responses to AZD1222 COVID-19 vaccine. Study-wide background: Researchers grouped second doses given at about 4 or about 12 weeks into one pool. Study-level findings and limits: A mostly white British donor set with more females was recruited, and clonal diversity was possibly underestimated. Baseline testing showed seropositivity in only a handful of AZD1222 recipients. Spike-specific TCR breadth and depth both grew after two AZD1222 doses.

Details on this clone: As yet, its antigen is unknown.

CDR1 and CDR2 from the germline V gene are KGHSH and LQKENI. V lost 3 bases and J lost 6; bases outside the gene matches: 7. This CDR3 is built from 15 residues. Only in-frame clones appear in the TCRdb table, and some are missing; sequencing was by immunoSEQ multiplex PCR. The table records fewer than 45,000 clones, 75% to 85% of them present only once. The source of this sequence is an adult in good health. Specimen: peripheral blood, collected on day 0 of AZD1222 vaccination. V is TRBV18 and J is TRBJ2-1; TRBD1 aligns across 8 bases. CDR3 DNA sequence: TGTGCCAGCTCACCTGGACAGGGAGGTTTCAATGAGCAGTTCTTC. This codes for CASSPGQGGFNEQFF. The variable domain in full, completed from reference TRBV18 and TRBJ2-1, reads NAGVMQNPRHLVRRRGQEARLRCSPMKGHSHVYWYRQLPEEGLKFMVYLQKENIIDESGMPKERFSAEFPKEGPSILRIQQVVRGDSAAYFCASSPGQGGFNEQFFGPGTRLTVL.